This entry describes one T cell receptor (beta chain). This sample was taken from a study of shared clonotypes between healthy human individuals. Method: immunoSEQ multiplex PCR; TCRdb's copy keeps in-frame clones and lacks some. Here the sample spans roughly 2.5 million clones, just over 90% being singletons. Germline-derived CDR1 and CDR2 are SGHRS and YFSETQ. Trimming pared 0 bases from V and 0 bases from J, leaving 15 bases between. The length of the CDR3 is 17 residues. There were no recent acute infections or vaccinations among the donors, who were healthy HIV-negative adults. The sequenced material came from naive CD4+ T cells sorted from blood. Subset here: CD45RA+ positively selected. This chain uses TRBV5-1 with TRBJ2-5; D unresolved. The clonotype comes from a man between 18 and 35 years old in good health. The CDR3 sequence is CASSLAIFRRNQETQYF. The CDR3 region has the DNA TGCGCCAGCAGCTTGGCGATCTTTCGACGGAACCAAGAGACCCAGTACTTC.